The T cell receptor (beta chain) under discussion was sequenced for a study of Ad26.COV2.S vaccination and SARS-CoV-2 variants. This clone was recorded only once. Sequenced by immunoSEQ multiplex PCR; TCRdb stores in-frame clones only, minus some. This sample carries 400,000 to 500,000 clones, around 89% of them seen once, and the ten largest clones take 3.5% to 4%. The V gene's germline CDR1 is LGHDT and CDR2 YNNKEL (reference sequence). J lost 6 bases, V lost 4 bases, and 10 bases had no gene match. The CDR3 totals 15 residues. As for treatment: some 20 received Ad26.COV2.S at low or high dose, single or two shots; several received placebo; per-sample allocation not given. Vaccine and placebo recipients were sampled on day 63 after the first injection.

This TCR was sampled from a person between 18 and 65 years old who received the Ad26.COV2.S COVID-19 vaccine or a placebo. The sequenced sample was peripheral blood, obtained in a trial of Ad26.COV2.S vaccine versus placebo. V and J are TRBV3-1 (or the pseudogene TRBV3-2) and TRBJ1-2; the match to TRBD1 covers 8 bases. CDR3: CASSPRGTGLHGYTF. The CDR3 region has the DNA TGTGCCAGCAGCCCTCGCGGGACAGGACTCCATGGCTACACCTTC.